These 7 T cell receptor beta chains were all obtained from the same sample, sequenced in a study of OX40 agonist ivuxolimab in advanced cancers. TCRdb's copy holds only in-frame clones and misses some; the assay was immunoSEQ multiplex PCR. Among about 36,000 clones listed, 74% were seen once. Specimen: CD4+ or CD8+ T cells sorted from blood, collected in a trial of the OX40 agonist ivuxolimab. These receptors were obtained from an adult with an advanced solid tumor such as melanoma, head and neck, liver or kidney cancer.

The table lists this clone with a few counts. The chain uses TRBV7-8 and TRBJ1-6; D is perhaps TRBD1 (5 bases). This CDR3 comprises 16 residues. Germline lookup yields CDR1 SGHVS and CDR2 FQNEAQ. Trimming removed 5 bases at V and 0 bases at J, with 11 bases between. The CDR3 loop reads CASSELQVSYNSPLHF. DNA of the CDR3: TGTGCCAGCAGCGAATTACAGGTCTCCTATAATTCACCCCTCCACTTT.

This clone was observed a few times. This chain joins TRBV19 and TRBJ1-2; D gene ambiguous. The CDR3 consists of 12 residues. Germline V gene sequence: CDR1 LNHDA, CDR2 SQIVND (reference sequence). V was trimmed by 9 bases and J by 2 bases, leaving 10 bases between them. Here the CDR3 DNA reads TGTGCCAGCAATGCGGAGAACTATGGCTACACCTTC. Encoded protein: CASNAENYGYTF. The full variable domain, rest sourced from reference TRBV19 and TRBJ1-2, is DGGITQSPKYLFRKEGQNVTLSCEQNLNHDAMYWYRQDPGQGLRLIYYSQIVNDFQKGDIAEGYSVSREKKESFPLTVTSAQKNPTAFYLCASNAENYGYTFGSGTRLTVV.

A few counts support this clone. V gene TRBV30 combines with J gene TRBJ1-1; D is uncertain. The CDR3 sequence is 10 residues long. Germline V lookup: CDR1 GTSNPN, CDR2 SVGIG (reference sequence). The germline V and J ends were trimmed by 0 bases and 7 bases, with 3 bases remaining between them. The CDR3 protein is CAWSVREAFF. The CDR3 DNA is TGTGCCTGGAGTGTACGTGAAGCTTTCTTT.

This chain connects TRBV2 to TRBJ2-2; 8 nucleotides align to TRBD2. The V gene end was trimmed by 4 bases and the J gene end by 7 bases; junction bases not matched to a gene: 2. The CDR3 is 13 amino acids. CDR1 is SNHLY and CDR2 is FYNNEI in the germline V gene. CDR3 sequence reads: CASSVAGIGELFF. DNA of the CDR3: TGTGCCAGCAGTGTAGCGGGGATCGGGGAGCTGTTTTTT.

The gene calls are TRBV27 and TRBJ1-1; 12 positions agree with TRBD1. V shed 2 bases and J 11 bases; nucleotides not matched to a gene: 3. The germline V gene has CDR1 MNHEY and CDR2 SMNVEV (reference sequence). CDR3 length: 13 residues. CDR3 sequence (DNA): TGTGCCAGCAGTTTACTCGGGACAGGGGGCGCTTTCTTT. It is translated as CASSLLGTGGAFF.

This chain uses TRBV25-1 with TRBJ2-1; the D gene is possibly TRBD2 (5 bases). The V end lost 6 bases, the J end lost 8 bases, and 11 bases lay between the germline ends. The germline V gene encodes CDR1 MGHDK and CDR2 SYGVNS. The CDR3 totals 12 residues. DNA of the CDR3: TGTGCCAGCAGAGGGAGTATGGATGAGCAGTTCTTC. Residues: CASRGSMDEQFF.

V gene TRBV10-2 combines with J gene TRBJ1-5, with unresolved D. Trimming took 7 bases from V and 3 from J, leaving 13 bases between them. CDR3 length: 14 residues. From germline, CDR1 is WSHSY and CDR2 SAAADI. CDR3 in DNA: TGCGCCAGCATGGGATCGGGGTTCAATCAGCCCCAGCATTTT. Encoded protein: CASMGSGFNQPQHF.